What follows is one T cell receptor beta chain and its context. Antigen unknown. This entry is derived from a study of a mutant IDH1 vaccine in newly diagnosed glioma. CDR1 and CDR2 from the germline V gene are GTSNPN and SVGIG (reference sequence). This CDR3 is built from 14 residues. Trimming cost V 5 bases and J 7 bases, with 18 bases left between them. The time point was: week 23, last vaccination. One vaccine dose held 300 ug of mutant IDH1 20-mer peptide and came with topical imiquimod. Profiling relied on immunoSEQ multiplex PCR, and the TCRdb table lists in-frame clones only, not all of them. The table lists some 28,000 clones, roughly four fifths of them singletons.

The sample in question was PBMCs, obtained from a glioma patient whose treatment included an IDH1 peptide vaccine. This chain links TRBV30 with TRBJ2-1, with D tentatively TRBD1 (7 bases). This receptor was taken from a woman under 40 with glioma. The CDR3 spells CAWLWGRGVNEQFF. The CDR3, as DNA: TGTGCCTGGCTCTGGGGCAGGGGGGTTAATGAGCAGTTCTTC.